This TCR beta chain was captured in a study of vaccination effects on CD4 cells after COVID-19. Some clones are missing from TCRdb's copy, which holds only in-frame ones; the method was immunoSEQ multiplex PCR. The table shows tens of thousands of clones, with roughly 73% occurring only once. With regard to this clone: What it binds is not known.

Using viral peptide pools, the ViraFEST assay grew out antigen-specific CD4+ T cells prior to sequencing. Isolation of CD4+ T cells took place after more than 9 days of culture. Vaccine recipients lacked prior SARS-CoV-2 infection and had negative nucleocapsid antibodies. CDR3 length: 13 amino acids. J gave up 7 bases and V 4 bases, and 4 bases lay outside the gene matches. Germline CDR1 and CDR2: LGHDT and YNNKEL (reference sequence). The sample here was CD4+ T cells from PBMCs cultured with HCoV-OC43 spike peptides, taken before COVID-19 vaccination. Described subset: HCoV-OC43 spike overlapping peptide pool stimulation. This TCR was recovered from a human donor who received a COVID-19 vaccine. J is TRBJ1-5 and V is TRBV3-1 (or the pseudogene TRBV3-2), with 7 bases matching TRBD1. Here the CDR3 DNA reads TGTGCCAGCAGCCGCAGGGGGGTCCAGCCCCAGCATTTT. Amino acids: CASSRRGVQPQHF.